This passage covers 29 T cell receptor beta chains from one sample sequenced in a study of T cell responses to AZD1222 COVID-19 vaccine. Libraries were prepared by immunoSEQ multiplex PCR; TCRdb keeps only in-frame clonotypes and omits some of them. The sample has about 75,000 clones, around 90% seen once. Sequencing used peripheral blood, obtained 28 days after the second AZD1222 dose. These receptors all come from an adult who received the AZD1222 COVID-19 vaccine.

This chain links TRBV5-5 with TRBJ1-1, with TRBD1 identical over 8 bases. The J segment lost 1 base and the V segment lost 6 bases, leaving 8 bases of the junction unmatched. This CDR3 spans 15 amino acids. Germline V gives CDR1 SGHKS, CDR2 YYEKEE (reference sequence). The CDR3 bases are TGTGCCAGCACCTCTCCGGGACAGGCGAACACTGAAGCTTTCTTT. Translating it yields CASTSPGQANTEAFF.

The chain has TRBV27 and TRBJ2-3; 7 positions agree with TRBD2. Germline CDR1 is MNHEY and CDR2 is SMNVEV (reference sequence). The CDR3 is 15 residues long. V was clipped by 5 bases and J by 1 base; unmatched bases: 6. CDR3: CASSAVLAGTDTQYF. CDR3 sequence (DNA): TGTGCCAGCAGTGCCGTCCTAGCGGGCACAGATACGCAGTATTTT.

This chain's CDR3 is CASSYGPENTEAFF. CDR3 bases: TGTGCCAGCAGTTACGGCCCAGAGAACACTGAAGCTTTCTTT. This chain joins TRBV6-5 and TRBJ1-1; D call uncertain. The CDR3 loop spans 14 amino acids. Trimming took off 2 bases at V and 1 base at J, with 8 bases between the two ends. In germline, CDR1 is MNHEY, CDR2 SVGAGI.

The V gene is TRBV9, the J gene TRBJ1-3; no clear D. V dropped 4 bases and J dropped 3 bases, with 14 bases sitting between them. The CDR3 is 15 residues long. CDR1 and CDR2 (germline): SGDLS, YYNGEE. The DNA for the CDR3 is TGTGCCAGCAGCCAGATGGTCGGTTTTGGAAACACCATATATTTT. Its protein is CASSQMVGFGNTIYF.

The chain combines TRBV11-3 with TRBJ1-3; D uncertain. The CDR3 is made up of 15 amino acids. Trimming shortened V by 0 bases and J by 8 bases, and 14 bases separated the two germline ends. Looked up from germline, CDR1 is SGHNT and CDR2 is YENEEA. The CDR3 loop reads CASSLDENREDTIYF. The CDR3 DNA reads TGTGCCAGCAGCTTAGACGAGAATAGGGAAGACACCATATATTTT.

V is TRBV28 and J is TRBJ1-2; D is ambiguous. Per the germline V gene, CDR1 is MDHEN and CDR2 is SYDVKM. The CDR3 is 12 residues long. Trimming removed 7 bases at V and 5 bases at J, with 11 bases between. The CDR3: CASTPSTYGYTF. As DNA, the CDR3 is TGTGCCAGCACCCCGAGCACATATGGCTACACCTTC.

The chain recombines TRBV5-4 with TRBJ2-7; D call uncertain. The CDR3 loop spans 15 amino acids. The V gene's germline CDR1 is SGHNT and CDR2 YYREEE (reference sequence). Trimming removed 0 bases from V and 0 bases from J, with 10 bases in between. The CDR3 coding sequence is TGTGCCAGCAGCTTGGCGTTAGATAGCTCCTACGAGCAGTACTTC. Its translation: CASSLALDSSYEQYF.

The rearrangement uses TRBV11-1 and TRBJ1-5; D possibly corresponds to TRBD1 (5 bases). The CDR3 is 13 amino acids. V gave up 1 base and J gave up 8 bases, with 9 bases separating them. CDR1 SGHAT and CDR2 FQDESV come from the germline V gene (reference sequence). CDR3 amino acids: CASSLDGAEPQHF. In DNA form, the CDR3 reads TGTGCCAGCAGCTTAGACGGGGCTGAGCCCCAGCATTTT.

This chain connects TRBV3-1 (or the pseudogene TRBV3-2) to TRBJ1-2, with 9 positions matching TRBD1. J was trimmed by 7 bases and V by 4 bases; bases with no gene match: 10. Per the germline V gene, CDR1 is LGHDT and CDR2 is YNNKEL (reference sequence). The CDR3 loop spans 15 amino acids. The CDR3 region has the DNA TGTGCCAGCAGCCCAGGGGGGACAGGGATAGGTGGCTACACCTTC. As protein: CASSPGGTGIGGYTF.

The J gene is TRBJ2-7, the V gene TRBV14; possibly TRBD2 for D (5 bases). The V end was cut by 1 base, the J end by 12 bases, with 25 bases between. The CDR3 consists of 16 residues. Germline CDR1 and CDR2: SGHDN and FVKESK. CDR3 region: CASSQGGVDPRLSMYF. For the CDR3, the DNA is TGTGCCAGCAGCCAAGGGGGAGTTGACCCCCGCCTATCTATGTACTTC.

The chain couples TRBV7-2 to TRBJ2-7, with D possibly matching TRBD1 (5 bases). V gave up 2 bases and J gave up 2 bases, with 7 bases separating them. This CDR3 comprises 13 residues. In germline, CDR1 is SGHTA, CDR2 FQGNSA. CDR3 nucleotide sequence: TGTGCCAGCAGCTTAAGACAGACCTACGAGCAGTACTTC. The encoded protein is CASSLRQTYEQYF.

The CDR3 here is CASSFLPGSGNTIYF. CDR3 nucleotide sequence: TGTGCCAGCAGTTTCCTACCCGGCTCTGGAAACACCATATATTTT. V gene TRBV6-2 or TRBV6-3 combines with J gene TRBJ1-3, with D hard to call. CDR1 is MNHEY, CDR2 SVGEGT, per germline. V lost 4 bases and J lost 0, with 10 bases in between. The CDR3 has 15 residues.

This clone was observed once. The chain has TRBV28 and TRBJ2-5; TRBD1 matches at 9 bases. There are 15 residues in the CDR3. CDR1 and CDR2 (germline): MDHEN, SYDVKM. With V trimmed by 6 bases and J by 4 bases, 9 bases remained unmatched. The CDR3 DNA reads TGTGCCAGCAGAGTTGGACAGGGGCGCATAGAGACCCAGTACTTC. Residues: CASRVGQGRIETQYF.

This clone ranks as medium-sized. This chain connects TRBV5-5 to TRBJ2-7; D not certain. Looked up from germline, CDR1 is SGHKS and CDR2 is YYEKEE (reference sequence). This CDR3 is built from 12 residues. Trimming pared 2 bases from V and 3 bases from J, leaving 6 bases between. CDR3 nucleotide sequence: TGTGCCAGCAGCTTTGGGTACTACGAGCAGTACTTC. This codes for CASSFGYYEQYF.

The chain joins TRBV3-1 (or the pseudogene TRBV3-2) to TRBJ2-7, with D possibly matching TRBD1 (6 bases). Germline-derived CDR1 and CDR2 are LGHDT and YNNKEL (reference sequence). V was trimmed by 4 bases and J by 4 bases, leaving 14 bases between them. The CDR3 runs to 14 residues. The CDR3 sequence is CASSLQGIGYEQYF. The CDR3 bases are TGTGCCAGCAGCCTACAGGGTATTGGATACGAGCAGTACTTC.

The chain recombines TRBV10-3 with TRBJ2-7; TRBD2 might be the D (6 bases). The germline V and J ends were trimmed by 8 bases and 6 bases, with 8 bases remaining between them. Germline V CDR1 and CDR2: ENHRY, SYGVKD. The CDR3 is 10 amino acids. CDR3 sequence (DNA): TGTGCCATCGCGGGGACCGAGCAGTACTTC. Translated, it gives CAIAGTEQYF.

The V and J genes are TRBV7-2 and TRBJ1-2, with 9 positions matching TRBD1. The CDR3 runs 15 residues. The V segment lost 3 bases and the J segment 5 bases; nucleotides outside the gene matches: 7. Germline CDR1 is SGHTA and CDR2 is FQGNSA. CDR3 coding DNA: TGTGCCAGCAGCTTCCTCACAGGGGGCGTTTATGGCTACACCTTC. Translation gives CASSFLTGGVYGYTF.

The chain combines TRBV28 with TRBJ2-5; D not certain. The length of the CDR3 is 16 residues. Per the germline V gene, CDR1 is MDHEN and CDR2 is SYDVKM. The ends were cut back, 1 base at V and 2 bases at J, with 14 bases in the middle. The CDR3 here is CASSLSSWILQETQYF. As DNA, the CDR3 is TGTGCCAGCAGTTTATCCTCATGGATCCTTCAAGAGACCCAGTACTTC.

This sequence joins TRBV6-2 or TRBV6-3 and TRBJ1-1, with D tentatively TRBD1 (6 bases). V lost 2 bases and J lost 11, with 18 bases in between. The CDR3 runs to 14 residues. CDR1 is MNHEY and CDR2 is SVGEGT in the germline V gene. The CDR3 sequence is CASSYPGDRSIAFF. The CDR3, as DNA: TGTGCCAGCAGTTACCCAGGGGATCGTAGCATCGCTTTCTTT.

This clone appeared once. This sequence joins TRBV27 and TRBJ1-3; D is unclear. This CDR3 spans 14 amino acids. V dropped 8 bases and J dropped 0 bases, with 11 bases sitting between them. The germline V gene has CDR1 MNHEY and CDR2 SMNVEV (reference sequence). This CDR3 reads CASSSLFSGNTIYF. The CDR3 DNA sequence: TGTGCCAGCTCCTCGCTCTTCTCTGGAAACACCATATATTTT.

The chain links TRBV5-1 to TRBJ2-1; 7 bases are a match to TRBD1. CDR3 size: 16 residues. V shed 6 bases, J shed 3 bases, and the junction held 12 bases outside the gene matches. CDR1 and CDR2 (germline): SGHRS, YFSETQ. The CDR3 DNA reads TGCGCCAGCACCCTAGGGGCAGGGGGTAACTACAATGAGCAGTTCTTC. Translating gives CASTLGAGGNYNEQFF.

V usage is TRBV20-1 and J usage is TRBJ1-1; D remains unclear. CDR3 length: 11 residues. V was shortened by 6 bases and J by 0 bases, with 5 bases between the two germline ends. In germline, CDR1 is DFQATT, CDR2 SNEGSKA (reference sequence). CDR3: CSAMLNTEAFF. The CDR3 nucleotides are TGCAGTGCGATGTTGAACACTGAAGCTTTCTTT.

The chain recombines TRBV6-5 with TRBJ2-1, with D perhaps matching TRBD1 (5 bases). The CDR3 length is 15 residues. Trimming stripped 6 bases from V and 2 bases from J, with 14 bases between. Germline values: CDR1 MNHEY, CDR2 SVGAGI. CDR3 residues: CASSLDTDAYNEQFF. The CDR3 nucleotides are TGTGCCAGCAGCCTGGACACGGATGCCTACAATGAGCAGTTCTTC.

The chain combines TRBV5-1 with TRBJ2-1; weak D call: TRBD1 (5 bases). Germline loops: CDR1 SGHRS, CDR2 YFSETQ. The V gene lost 1 base and the J gene lost 0 bases, with 8 bases spanning the gap. This CDR3 comprises 15 residues. CDR3 sequence (DNA): TGCGCCAGCAGCTTGAGTGGGGCCTCCTACAATGAGCAGTTCTTC. Translation gives CASSLSGASYNEQFF.

This chain uses TRBV29-1 with TRBJ2-1; 8 bases agree with TRBD1. Germline V gene data show CDR1 as SQVTM and CDR2 as ANQGSEA. CDR3 length: 14 residues. V was pared by 6 bases and J by 0 bases, with 4 bases of the junction left unmatched. CDR3 residues: CSVWDRYSYNEQFF. The CDR3 DNA sequence: TGCAGCGTCTGGGACAGGTACTCCTACAATGAGCAGTTCTTC.

The chain has TRBV13 and TRBJ1-6; perhaps TRBD1 as D (5 bases). Germline V CDR1 and CDR2: PRHDT, FYEKMQ (reference sequence). The CDR3 runs to 18 residues. Trimming left V 3 bases short and J 7 bases short, with 22 bases between. Written as DNA, the CDR3 is TGTGCCAGCAGCTTCGGTTGGAGAGGGGAGTTGGGCAATTCACCCCTCCACTTT. Translating it yields CASSFGWRGELGNSPLHF. Drawing the rest from reference TRBV13 and TRBJ1-6, the complete variable domain is AAGVIQSPRHLIKEKRETATLKCYPIPRHDTVYWYQQGPGQDPQFLISFYEKMQSDKGSIPDRFSAQQFSDYHSELNMSSLELGDSALYFCASSFGWRGELGNSPLHFGNGTRLTVT.

This chain connects TRBV20-1 to TRBJ1-1; perhaps TRBD1 as D (5 bases). Germline values: CDR1 DFQATT, CDR2 SNEGSKA (reference sequence). V was clipped by 5 bases and J by 6 bases, with 7 bases between them. This CDR3 region has 10 residues. The CDR3 bases are TGCAGTGCTGGGGGAGCTGAAGCTTTCTTT. The encoded protein is CSAGGAEAFF.

The sample holds one count of this clone. The chain uses TRBV15 and TRBJ1-5, with D unclear. The CDR3 has 16 amino acids. V was pared by 0 bases and J by 7 bases, with 16 bases between. From germline, CDR1 is LNHNV and CDR2 YYDKDF (reference sequence). The CDR3 nucleotides read TGTGCCACCAGCAGAGATAGGGCCCGCTCGGGACAGCCCCAGCATTTT. The encoded protein is CATSRDRARSGQPQHF.

This clone showed up just a few times. The chain combines TRBV15 with TRBJ1-2, with D maybe TRBD1 (5 bases). This CDR3 is built from 15 residues. V was trimmed by 2 bases and J by 6 bases, leaving 16 bases between them. Germline loops: CDR1 LNHNV, CDR2 YYDKDF (reference sequence). This chain's CDR3 is CATSRRDLWGDGYTF. CDR3 DNA: TGTGCCACCAGCAGAAGGGATCTTTGGGGGGATGGCTACACCTTC.